This is a list of T cell receptor beta chains from one sample in a study of shared T cell receptors in the human thymus. Clones were read by immunoSEQ multiplex PCR, and TCRdb kept only the in-frame ones, dropping some. The sample has 500,000 to 750,000 clones; approximately 88% are singletons. Separately, the same data were catalogued under a study of human thymus T cells.

The specimen sequenced was thymocytes. Source of these receptors: a boy younger than two with a congenital heart defect. CDR3s include the opening cysteine and the closing phenylalanine or tryptophan. D genes are given only for firm matches. Rows may omit the clone size; those that give it use once, few, many or a size class.

>NA|TRBV15|TRBD1|TRBJ2-7
TGTGCCACCAGCAGAGCCGGGACAGGGACCGAGCAGTACTTC
CATSRAGTGTEQYF
>NA|TRBV4-3|NA|TRBJ2-1
TGCGCCAGCAGCCAAGGTGGGGGGAGTTTGGGTGAGCAGTTCTTC
CASSQGGGSLGEQFF
>NA|TRBV9|NA|TRBJ1-4
TGTGCCAGCAGCGTTGAGTCCAGGGCCGGAACTAATGAAAAACTGTTTTTT
CASSVESRAGTNEKLFF
>few|TRBV27|TRBD1|TRBJ2-7
TGTGCCAGCAGCTCATGCGGACAGGGGGCAGGGGAGCAGTACTTC
CASSSCGQGAGEQYF
>once|TRBV7-7|TRBD2|TRBJ2-3
TGTGCCAGCAGCCCCGGGACTAGCGGCACAGATACGCAGTATTTT
CASSPGTSGTDTQYF
>few|TRBV5-1|TRBD1|TRBJ2-3
TGCGCCAGCAGCTTCGGGACAGAGTATAGCACAGATACGCAGTATTTT
CASSFGTEYSTDTQYF
>NA|TRBV15|NA|TRBJ1-4
TGTGCCACCAGCAGAGAGAAGGGGCCTAATGAAAAACTGTTTTTT
CATSREKGPNEKLFF
>NA|TRBV5-6|NA|TRBJ1-4
TGTGCCAGCAGCTTGGAAACGGGAGGGTTCAACGAAAAACTGTTTTTT
CASSLETGGFNEKLFF
>NA|TRBV4-1|NA|TRBJ2-1
TGCGCCAGCAGCCGTAGTAATGAGCAGTTCTTC
CASSRSNEQFF
>NA|TRBV6-6|TRBD2|TRBJ2-7
TGTGCCAGCAGTTACTCCCCAGCGGGGAGCTCCTACGAGCAGTACTTC
CASSYSPAGSSYEQYF
>NA|TRBV10-1|NA|TRBJ1-1
TGCGCCAGCAGTGATGCGGCAGGGGAAGCTTTCTTT
CASSDAAGEAFF
>NA|TRBV30|NA|TRBJ1-2
TGTGCCTGGAGTGTAGTTGGGGGGGAAGGCTACACCTTC
CAWSVVGGEGYTF
>NA|TRBV28|TRBD2|TRBJ2-3
TGTGCCAGCAGTCTGACACTGTTAGCGGGAGTGGCAGATACGCAGTATTTT
CASSLTLLAGVADTQYF
>NA|TRBV30|TRBD2|TRBJ2-5
TGTGCCTGGACCTCAGCGGGTGGCGGGAGGCGGGAGACCCAGTACTTC
CAWTSAGGGRRETQYF
>NA|TRBV5-1|NA|TRBJ2-1
TGCGCCAGCAGCTTAATAGCGGATAACAATGAGCAGTTCTTC
CASSLIADNNEQFF
>NA|TRBV7-2|TRBD1|TRBJ2-2
TGTGCCAGCAGTTCCAACCAGGGGGTTGGGGACACCGGGGAGCTGTTTTTT
CASSSNQGVGDTGELFF
>NA|TRBV18|NA|TRBJ2-2
TGTGCCAGCTCATCACACCTATCGCGGTCCGGGGAGCTGTTTTTT
CASSSHLSRSGELFF
>NA|TRBV15|TRBD1|TRBJ1-3
TGTGCCACCAGCATGGACAGGGCGGAGGGTGGAAACACCATATATTTT
CATSMDRAEGGNTIYF
>NA|TRBV9|TRBD2|TRBJ2-1
TGTGCCAGCAGCGTAGAGGGCGGGAGGGCCAACAATGAGCAGTTCTTC
CASSVEGGRANNEQFF